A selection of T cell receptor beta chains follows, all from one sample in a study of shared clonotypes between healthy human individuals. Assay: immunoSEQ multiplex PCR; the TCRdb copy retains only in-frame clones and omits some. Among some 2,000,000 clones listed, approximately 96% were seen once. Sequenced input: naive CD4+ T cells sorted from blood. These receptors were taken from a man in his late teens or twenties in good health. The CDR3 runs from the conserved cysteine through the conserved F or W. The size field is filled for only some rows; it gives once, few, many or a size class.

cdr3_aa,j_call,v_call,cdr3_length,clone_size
CSAGAGTGGSTDTQYF,TRBJ2-3,TRBV29-1,16,-
CASSRGPETQYF,TRBJ2-5,TRBV7-9,12,-
CASSLAAGLAYNEQFF,TRBJ2-1,TRBV5-1,16,-
CASSGTSSYNSPLHF,TRBJ1-6,TRBV28,15,-
CASSWGLAGGQETQYF,TRBJ2-5,TRBV5-1,16,-
CASSLRNTGELFF,TRBJ2-2,TRBV5-1,13,-
CASSLNGGALVETQYF,TRBJ2-5,TRBV7-2,16,-
CASSEPGGASNEQFF,TRBJ2-1,TRBV25-1,15,-
CASPSRTGPSYEQYF,TRBJ2-7,TRBV5-1,15,-
CASISLGSSGEQYF,TRBJ2-7,TRBV2,14,-
CASSLSWGYTF,TRBJ1-2,TRBV2,11,-
CASSEVKFTGANVLTF,TRBJ2-6,TRBV25-1,16,-
CASSPRTAGPVPLHF,TRBJ1-6,TRBV27,15,-
CASSPEWGQGYTF,TRBJ1-2,TRBV6-5,13,-
CASSFAAGTVNTEAFF,TRBJ1-1,TRBV5-1,16,-
CASSPLSGIGNNEQFF,TRBJ2-1,TRBV7-2,16,-
CASSEGQRLNVWEKLFF,TRBJ1-4,TRBV2,17,-
CASGLSVVRGGITQYF,TRBJ2-5,TRBV12-5,16,-
CASSRGYEQYF,TRBJ2-7,TRBV6-6,11,-
CASRTDWGQTYNEQFF,TRBJ2-1,TRBV6-6,16,-
CASSSGLPTDTQYF,TRBJ2-3,TRBV5-6,14,-
CASSQGTSGRTGELFF,TRBJ2-2,TRBV4-3,16,few
CASSIAGGNEQFF,TRBJ2-1,TRBV7-6,13,-
CASSPGVAAQETQYF,TRBJ2-5,TRBV11-2,15,-
CASQSLASNEQFF,TRBJ2-1,TRBV6-5,13,-
CASSSTGATEAFF,TRBJ1-1,TRBV5-1,13,-
CASRGTGEYEQYF,TRBJ2-7,TRBV25-1,13,-
CASSTGRGTGTTIYF,TRBJ1-3,TRBV6-1,15,-
CAISEPIRNRASYGYTF,TRBJ1-2,TRBV10-3,17,-
CASSIGGSYNEQFF,TRBJ2-1,TRBV28,14,-
CAWTNGPNTGELFF,TRBJ2-2,TRBV30,14,-
CASSLDAPTAYEQYF,TRBJ2-7,TRBV7-2,15,-
CASSLDGTGPYEQYF,TRBJ2-7,TRBV5-1,15,-
CASSHQSLQGQTGELFF,TRBJ2-2,TRBV4-1,17,once
CASAGLYGQFF,TRBJ2-1,TRBV27,11,-
CASSPRGTEAFF,TRBJ1-1,TRBV5-1,12,-
CASSGDRISNSPLHF,TRBJ1-6,TRBV6-1,15,-
CASSVGTSGIWSYNEQFF,TRBJ2-1,TRBV9,18,-
CASSSRERLGGSYEQYF,TRBJ2-7,TRBV2,17,-
CASSRGANTEAFF,TRBJ1-1,TRBV18,13,-
CASSWDITPNTEAFF,TRBJ1-1,TRBV6-6,15,-
CASSRDQGAGYGYTF,TRBJ1-2,TRBV5-4,15,-
CAWRLGGAPDTQYF,TRBJ2-3,TRBV30,14,-
CASSLVGTANTGELFF,TRBJ2-2,TRBV5-1,16,once
CASSPPDLWREVYEQYF,TRBJ2-7,TRBV11-2,17,-
CASNQGSNTEAFF,TRBJ1-1,TRBV6-4,13,-
CATSRNLQAGLEKLFF,TRBJ1-4,TRBV15,16,-
CASSRAVDTGSEKLFF,TRBJ1-4,TRBV9,16,-
CASSESIQPQHF,TRBJ1-5,TRBV2,12,-
CASSFGGRDEQYF,TRBJ2-7,TRBV28,13,-
CASGLVVYGTQTNTGELFF,TRBJ2-2,TRBV12-5,19,-
CASSQGVTANYGYTF,TRBJ1-2,TRBV4-3,15,-
CASSNTGTGNTEAFF,TRBJ1-1,TRBV11-3,15,-
CASSPGDSAGANVLTF,TRBJ2-6,TRBV7-9,16,-
CASSSYRDRDDEQYF,TRBJ2-7,TRBV4-1,15,-